These 15 T cell receptor beta chains were sequenced from one sample in a study of cytomegalovirus exposure and HLA in healthy donors. The PCR had 60 Vbeta and 13 Jbeta primers. TCRdb's table, derived via immunoSEQ multiplex PCR, lists solely in-frame clones and lacks some. The sample has 200,000 to 250,000 clones, over 80% seen once. The sequenced sample consisted of PBMCs. These receptors all stem from a woman aged 45-59 years in good health and CMV-seropositive.

This rearrangement joins TRBV5-1 to TRBJ2-7, with a possible D match to TRBD2 (6 bases). This CDR3 comprises 14 residues. Germline-derived CDR1 and CDR2 are SGHRS and YFSETQ. V lost 1 base, J lost 2 bases, and 10 bases lay in between. The CDR3 DNA reads TGCGCCAGCAGCTTGCGGGGGTCTACCTACGAGCAGTACTTC. It is translated as CASSLRGSTYEQYF.

This chain connects TRBV27 to TRBJ2-7; D not certain. This CDR3 region has 11 residues. Trimming removed 4 bases from V and 9 bases from J, with 10 bases in between. Germline CDR1 reads MNHEY; CDR2 reads SMNVEV (reference sequence). CDR3 DNA: TGTGCCAGCAGTTATAGACTCACGCAGTACTTC. Its protein is CASSYRLTQYF.

In its sample, this clone was seen once. The gene calls are TRBV5-1 and TRBJ1-2; tentative D call: TRBD1 (5 bases). V lost 2 bases to trimming and J lost 0 bases, with 20 bases between them. The germline V gene has CDR1 SGHRS and CDR2 YFSETQ. This CDR3 region has 18 residues. This CDR3 is CASSLHPGLKVANYGYTF. CDR3 nucleotide sequence: TGCGCCAGCAGCTTACACCCGGGACTCAAAGTCGCTAACTATGGCTACACCTTC.

The rearrangement uses TRBV7-9 and TRBJ1-4; 7 bases map to TRBD1. The CDR3 loop spans 15 amino acids. J gave up 7 bases and V 2 bases, and 7 bases lay outside the gene matches. Germline loops: CDR1 SEHNR, CDR2 FQNEAQ (reference sequence). For the CDR3, the DNA is TGTGCCAGCAGCTTAAGGGCAGGGGGGAGTGAAAAACTGTTTTTT. Encoded protein: CASSLRAGGSEKLFF. The full variable domain, completed using reference TRBV7-9 and TRBJ1-4, is DTGVSQNPRHKITKRGQNVTFRCDPISEHNRLYWYRQTLGQGPEFLTYFQNEAQLEKSRLLSDRFSAERPKGSFSTLEIQRTEQGDSAMYLCASSLRAGGSEKLFFGSGTQLSVL.

The chain employs TRBV30 and TRBJ1-5, with TRBD1 matching 10 bases. This CDR3 spans 17 amino acids. The junction had 5 bases not matched to a gene; V was cut back by 0 bases and J by 0 bases. Per germline, CDR1 GTSNPN and CDR2 SVGIG (reference sequence). CDR3 sequence reads: CAWSVDRGLSSNQPQHF. As DNA, the CDR3 is TGTGCCTGGAGTGTCGACAGGGGGCTTTCTAGCAATCAGCCCCAGCATTTT.

This sequence joins TRBV6-1 and TRBJ1-1; 8 nucleotides line up with TRBD1. There are 14 residues in the CDR3. With V trimmed by 4 bases and J by 1 base, 2 bases remained unmatched. Germline-derived CDR1 and CDR2 are MNHNS and SASEGT. Here the CDR3 reads CASSVDRGNTEAFF. The DNA for the CDR3 is TGTGCCAGCAGTGTAGACAGGGGGAACACTGAAGCTTTCTTT.

The rearrangement uses TRBV7-8 and TRBJ1-1, with D tentatively TRBD1 (5 bases). The germline V and J ends were trimmed by 2 bases and 2 bases, with 12 bases remaining between them. Germline values: CDR1 SGHVS, CDR2 FQNEAQ. The CDR3 is made up of 15 amino acids. The DNA for the CDR3 is TGTGCCAGCAGCTTATTGACGACAGTCAACACTGAAGCTTTCTTT. Amino acids: CASSLLTTVNTEAFF.

The gene calls are TRBV6-6 and TRBJ1-2; D call uncertain. Per the germline V gene, CDR1 is MNHNY and CDR2 is SVGAGI (reference sequence). The CDR3 is made up of 15 amino acids. V was pared by 3 bases and J by 0 bases, with 11 bases between. CDR3 region: CASSYGVAANYGYTF. The CDR3 bases are TGTGCCAGCAGTTATGGTGTTGCAGCTAACTATGGCTACACCTTC.

The gene calls are TRBV2 and TRBJ2-3; no firm D call. V lost 7 bases to trimming and J lost 3 bases, with 5 bases between them. From germline, CDR1 is SNHLY and CDR2 FYNNEI. CDR3 size: 11 residues. The CDR3 DNA is TGTGCCAGCACTAATACAGATACGCAGTATTTT. It is translated as CASTNTDTQYF.

The chain recombines TRBV27 with TRBJ2-7; tentative D call: TRBD2 (6 bases). Trimming took off 4 bases at V and 6 bases at J, with 22 bases between the two ends. The CDR3 is made up of 16 amino acids. Germline V gene lookup returns CDR1 MNHEY and CDR2 SMNVEV (reference sequence). As DNA, the CDR3 is TGTGCCAGCAGTTCAATCCCGGGAGCTCTGGGGGGCGAGCAGTACTTC. Protein sequence: CASSSIPGALGGEQYF.

V and J are TRBV19 and TRBJ1-2; possibly TRBD1 for D (6 bases). The CDR3 loop spans 14 amino acids. The germline V gene has CDR1 LNHDA and CDR2 SQIVND (reference sequence). The germline V and J ends were trimmed by 10 bases and 1 base, with 16 bases remaining between them. CDR3 sequence: CATTRDINNYGYTF. The CDR3 region has the DNA TGTGCCACCACGAGGGACATCAATAACTATGGCTACACCTTC.

J is TRBJ2-1 and V is TRBV7-2, with a tentative D call TRBD2 (6 bases). Trimming pared 5 bases from V and 9 bases from J, leaving 20 bases between. This CDR3 spans 15 amino acids. CDR1 is SGHTA, CDR2 FQGNSA, per germline. CDR3 nucleotides: TGTGCCAGCAGCCTAGGGCTAGCGTTGACCCCTGAGCAGTTCTTC. Translating gives CASSLGLALTPEQFF.

The chain uses TRBV19 and TRBJ2-1; D is undetermined. V was clipped by 5 bases and J by 5 bases, with 10 bases between them. This CDR3 contains 13 residues. In germline, CDR1 is LNHDA, CDR2 SQIVND (reference sequence). The CDR3 is CASSSNRDNEQFF. In nucleotides, the CDR3 is TGTGCCAGTAGTTCTAACCGGGACAATGAGCAGTTCTTC.

The chain couples TRBV28 to TRBJ2-6; 8 positions match TRBD1. Germline V lookup: CDR1 MDHEN, CDR2 SYDVKM. V lost 7 bases to trimming and J lost 2 bases; unmatched junction nucleotides: 7. This CDR3 has 16 residues. DNA of the CDR3: TGTGCCAGCACCGTGACAGGGGAGACTGGGGCCAACGTCCTGACTTTC. Amino acid sequence: CASTVTGETGANVLTF. The variable domain in full, with the rest retrieved from reference TRBV28 and TRBJ2-6, is DVKVTQSSRYLVKRTGEKVFLECVQDMDHENMFWYRQDPGLGLRLIYFSYDVKMKEKGDIPEGYSVSREKKERFSLILESASTNQTSMYLCASTVTGETGANVLTFGAGSRLTVL.

The J gene is TRBJ1-1, the V gene TRBV27; 8 bases map to TRBD1. The CDR3 length is 14 residues. V shed 4 bases and J 6 bases; nucleotides not matched to a gene: 7. The germline CDR1 and CDR2 sequences are MNHEY and SMNVEV (reference sequence). The CDR3 region has the DNA TGTGCCAGCAGTTCCCCGGACAGGGCGGCTGAAGCTTTCTTT. The encoded protein is CASSSPDRAAEAFF.